The clone carrying this T cell receptor (beta chain) was seen a handful of times. What it binds is not known. The source of the sample is a study of response to subunit inactivated influenza vaccine. Study findings and constraints: The authors suggested that few new T cells are recruited per seasonal influenza vaccination.

Germline CDR1 and CDR2: KGHDR and SFDVKD. The trim removed 4 bases at V and 3 bases at J, leaving 7 bases unmatched. CDR3 length: 15 amino acids. One entry per CDR3 protein, called by TCRdb with MiXCR from the RT-PCR reads. This sample has 800,000 or so distinct CDR3 sequences, with 21% found just once. This specimen consisted of PBMCs from blood, obtained 5 to 6 days after vaccination. The sequence was collected from a man aged 45-60 years who received an inactivated influenza vaccine. The chain carries TRBV24-1 and TRBJ2-5, with 7 bases aligning to TRBD2. CDR3 residues: CATSEPGLNKETQYF. The CDR3 coding sequence is TGTGCCACCAGTGAGCCGGGACTAAACAAAGAGACCCAGTACTTC.